This passage covers 8 T cell receptor beta chains from one sample sequenced in a study of blood T cells in healthy people across ages. The authors ran a second PCR of about 7 to 11 cycles using a sample-barcoded 5' primer and a J-beta primer mix. TCRdb called the 5' RACE reads again in MiXCR, with one record for every CDR3 protein. The repertoire holds roughly 800,000 distinct CDR3 sequences, 58% seen once, with over 20% in the top ten. The sequenced material came from blood. These receptor sequences come from a man aged 25 to 40 in good health.

The rearrangement uses TRBV12-3 or TRBV12-4 and TRBJ2-3; D is ambiguous. This CDR3 has 13 residues. Between the trimmed V and J ends, which lost 6 bases and 1 base, there was a span of 8 bases. CDR3: CASSTAGTDTQYF. The DNA for the CDR3 is TGTGCCAGCAGCACCGCCGGCACAGATACGCAGTATTTT.

The rearrangement uses TRBV2 and TRBJ2-7, with 10 bases identical to TRBD1. V lost 6 bases to trimming and J lost 0 bases; unmatched junction nucleotides: 2. The CDR3 runs 14 residues. The germline V gene encodes CDR1 SNHLY and CDR2 FYNNEI. The CDR3 DNA reads as TGTGCCAGCAGGGGACAGGGGATCTCCTACGAGCAGTACTTC. Its protein product is CASRGQGISYEQYF.

This clonotype was seen more than once but under ten times. The V call is TRBV29-1, the J call TRBJ2-5, with D possibly being TRBD2 (6 bases). CDR3 length: 14 amino acids. Per the germline V gene, CDR1 is SQVTM and CDR2 is ANQGSEA. Trimming removed 7 bases at V and 1 base at J, with 16 bases between. In DNA, the CDR3 is TGCAGCGCCCGGGACTCCCTTCGCCAAGAGACCCAGTACTTC. It encodes CSARDSLRQETQYF.

The chain recombines TRBV6-2 or TRBV6-3 with TRBJ2-7; D not certain. This CDR3 region has 11 residues. The V gene's germline CDR1 is MNHEY and CDR2 SVGEGT. Trimming shortened V by 0 bases and J by 7 bases, and 4 bases separated the two germline ends. CDR3 in amino acids: CASSYSLEQYF. In DNA, the CDR3 is TGTGCCAGCAGTTACTCGTTAGAGCAGTACTTC.

The V and J genes are TRBV27 and TRBJ2-1, with a tentative D call TRBD1 (6 bases). Between the trimmed V and J ends, which lost 2 bases and 5 bases, there was a span of 10 bases. The CDR3 contains 14 residues. Germline V gene sequence: CDR1 MNHEY, CDR2 SMNVEV (reference sequence). The CDR3 bases are TGTGCCAGCAGTTTAAGGGGGACGGACAATGAGCAGTTCTTC. Protein: CASSLRGTDNEQFF.

V gene TRBV6-5 combines with J gene TRBJ2-7; weak D call: TRBD1 (5 bases). From germline, CDR1 is MNHEY and CDR2 SVGAGI. Trimming cost V 2 bases and J 6 bases, with 14 bases left between them. The CDR3 consists of 14 residues. CDR3 loop: CASSYTQGLGEQYF. CDR3 nucleotides: TGTGCCAGCAGTTACACTCAGGGCTTGGGCGAGCAGTACTTC.

The chain uses TRBV7-8 and TRBJ2-1; 8 nucleotides match TRBD2. In germline, CDR1 is SGHVS, CDR2 FQNEAQ. This CDR3 spans 14 amino acids. The J segment lost 6 bases and the V segment lost 10 bases, leaving 11 bases of the junction unmatched. The CDR3 protein is CATTPLAGSNEQFF. As DNA, the CDR3 is TGTGCCACCACTCCGCTAGCGGGTAGCAATGAGCAGTTCTTC.

J is TRBJ2-2 and V is TRBV29-1; 10 bases match TRBD1. V dropped 5 bases and J dropped 5; count of bases not matched to a gene: 2. The CDR3 consists of 13 residues. Germline loops: CDR1 SQVTM, CDR2 ANQGSEA. This CDR3 is CSVWDRGTGELFF. The CDR3 nucleotides are TGCAGCGTTTGGGACAGGGGAACCGGGGAGCTGTTTTTT.